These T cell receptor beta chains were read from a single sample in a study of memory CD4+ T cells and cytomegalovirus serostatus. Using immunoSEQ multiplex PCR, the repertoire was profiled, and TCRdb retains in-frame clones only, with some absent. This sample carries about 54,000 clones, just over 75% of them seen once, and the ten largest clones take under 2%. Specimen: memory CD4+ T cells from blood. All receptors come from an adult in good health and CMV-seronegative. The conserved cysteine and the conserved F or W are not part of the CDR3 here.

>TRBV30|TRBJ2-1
ALSAGRSSYNEQF
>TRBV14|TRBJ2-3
ASSQDGAGKHTQY
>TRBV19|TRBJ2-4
ASSTSLAGTRNIQY
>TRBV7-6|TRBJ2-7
ASRSGTGSYEQY
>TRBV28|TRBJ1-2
ASASPGQGKNGYT
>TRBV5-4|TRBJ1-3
ASSQSGGLGNTIY
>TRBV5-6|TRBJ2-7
ASGPAGRSSEQY
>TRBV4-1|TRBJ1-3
ASSQEGSGAIRNTIY
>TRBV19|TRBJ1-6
ASNSGSYNSPLH
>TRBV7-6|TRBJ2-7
ASSYGLGDRGYEQY
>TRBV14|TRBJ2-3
ASSGLRAGGTDTQY
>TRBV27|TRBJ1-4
ASPWCVDNEKLF
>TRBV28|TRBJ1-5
AIDRGGLGNQPQH
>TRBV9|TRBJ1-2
ASSVDSRGVGYT
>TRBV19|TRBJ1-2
ASTRQGEAPYGYT
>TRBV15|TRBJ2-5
ATSRDTRETQY
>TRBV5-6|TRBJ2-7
ASSFIGRGFNEQY
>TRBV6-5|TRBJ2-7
ASRGRTSVGNEQY
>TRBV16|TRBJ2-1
ASSRARGAVSYNEQF
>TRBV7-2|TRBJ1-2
ASSLGRRSNYGYT
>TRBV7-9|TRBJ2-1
ASSRREQPYNEQF
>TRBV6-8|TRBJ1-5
ASPEGGHRKQSAQH
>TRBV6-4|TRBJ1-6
ASSEFFGDSPLH
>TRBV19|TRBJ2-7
ASSTRLSYEQY
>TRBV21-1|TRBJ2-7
ASSRRDRSSYEQY
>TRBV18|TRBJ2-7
ASSPNLAGQEQY
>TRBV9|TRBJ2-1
ASSVELSSYNEQF
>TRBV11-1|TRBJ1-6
ASTYRGINSPPH
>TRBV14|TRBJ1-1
ASSLQNGRTEAF
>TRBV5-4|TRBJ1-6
ASSPEGQRDSPLH
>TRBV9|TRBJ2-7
ASSVGPGDHYEQY
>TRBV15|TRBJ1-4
ATSREGGTNEKLF
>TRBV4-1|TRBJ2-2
ASRYPINTGELF
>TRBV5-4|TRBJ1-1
ASSPRQELNTEAF
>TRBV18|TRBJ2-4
ASSPDRVGNIQY
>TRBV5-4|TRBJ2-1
ASSLLAGRNEQF
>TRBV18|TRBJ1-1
ASSPGMGEAF
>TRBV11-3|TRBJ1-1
ASSISGGNTEAF
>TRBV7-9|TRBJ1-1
ASSPRDRGNTEAF
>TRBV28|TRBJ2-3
ASSFGSGSTDTQY
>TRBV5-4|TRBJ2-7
ASSRGVKGYEQY
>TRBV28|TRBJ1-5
ASSDTYGVGANQPQH
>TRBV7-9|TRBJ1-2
ASSLAAGYNYGYT
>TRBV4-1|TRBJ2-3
ASSQGLRTDTQY
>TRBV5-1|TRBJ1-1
ASSWNAGIGDEAF
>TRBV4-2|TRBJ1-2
ASSQVGGADGYT
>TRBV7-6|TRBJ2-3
ASSLGAGYSTDTQY
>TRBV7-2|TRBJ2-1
ASSPGTGAYNEQF
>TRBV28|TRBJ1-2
ASSLFGRGYT
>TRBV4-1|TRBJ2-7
ASSQELTSALYEQY
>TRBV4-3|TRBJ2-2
ASSQGARATGELF
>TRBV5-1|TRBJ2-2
ASSFRQEPGELF
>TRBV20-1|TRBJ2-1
SASSRNEQF
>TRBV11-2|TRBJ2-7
ASRFQGARFEEQY
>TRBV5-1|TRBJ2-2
ASNQAAGELF
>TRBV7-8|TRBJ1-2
ASSLAGTGDGYT
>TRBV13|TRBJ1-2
ASGYRDRVTGGYT